This entry lists 30 T cell receptor beta chains sequenced from one sample in a study of T cell responses to AZD1222 COVID-19 vaccine. Here immunoSEQ multiplex PCR was the method, and the copy in TCRdb shows in-frame clones only, minus some. This sample has fewer than 150,000 clones, with 93% found just once. This sample comprised peripheral blood, obtained on day 0 of AZD1222 vaccination. The receptors come from an adult in good health.

The rearrangement links TRBV11-3 to TRBJ2-2; no definite D call. This CDR3 is built from 15 residues. The germline V gene encodes CDR1 SGHNT and CDR2 YENEEA. V lost 0 bases to trimming and J lost 4 bases, with 9 bases between them. CDR3 protein: CASSLEVGPTGELFF. The CDR3 DNA reads as TGTGCCAGCAGCTTAGAAGTAGGTCCCACCGGGGAGCTGTTTTTT. Full variable domain (remainder filled in from reference TRBV11-3 and TRBJ2-2): EAGVVQSPRYKIIEKKQPVAFWCNPISGHNTLYWYLQNLGQGPELLIRYENEEAVDDSQLPKDRFSAERLKGVDSTLKIQPAELGDSAVYLCASSLEVGPTGELFFGEGSRLTVL.

The chain employs TRBV10-1 and TRBJ2-2; TRBD1 matches 8 bases. CDR1 and CDR2 from the germline V gene are WNHNN and SYGVQD (reference sequence). J gave up 5 bases and V 0 bases, and 8 bases lay outside the gene matches. The CDR3 consists of 17 residues. DNA for the CDR3: TGCGCCAGCAGTGAGTCCGTCCGGACAGGGAGAACCGGGGAGCTGTTTTTT. It codes for CASSESVRTGRTGELFF.

J is TRBJ2-5 and V is TRBV5-1; no clear D. The V end lost 4 bases, the J end lost 5 bases, and 12 bases lay between the germline ends. Germline V CDR1 and CDR2: SGHRS, YFSETQ. This CDR3 region has 13 residues. The CDR3 DNA follows: TGCGCCAGCAGCCTCGACGGCAGGGAGACCCAGTACTTC. Translation: CASSLDGRETQYF.

The genes are TRBV19 and TRBJ1-2, with D tentatively TRBD1 (5 bases). The CDR3 spans 12 residues. V was trimmed by 7 bases and J by 10 bases, leaving 16 bases between them. Per germline, CDR1 LNHDA and CDR2 SQIVND (reference sequence). The CDR3 coding sequence is TGTGCCAGTAAGGCCATAGGGGAGGACTACACCTTC. Translated: CASKAIGEDYTF.

The chain is built from TRBV9 and TRBJ1-3; D remains ambiguous. The length of the CDR3 is 14 residues. Germline V gene sequence: CDR1 SGDLS, CDR2 YYNGEE. V dropped 0 bases and J dropped 3 bases, with 7 bases sitting between them. CDR3 loop: CASSVGSGGNTIYF. Here the CDR3 DNA reads TGTGCCAGCAGCGTAGGTTCCGGTGGAAACACCATATATTTT.

The V and J genes are TRBV30 and TRBJ1-4, with D tentatively TRBD1 (5 bases). CDR3 length: 16 amino acids. From germline, CDR1 is GTSNPN and CDR2 SVGIG (reference sequence). Trimming removed 4 bases from V and 0 bases from J, with 15 bases in between. The CDR3 sequence: CAWNSGGGSTNEKLFF. The CDR3 DNA reads as TGTGCCTGGAATTCCGGGGGGGGGTCAACTAATGAAAAACTGTTTTTT.

V gene TRBV6-1 combines with J gene TRBJ2-2; TRBD2 matches at 7 bases. The junction had 0 bases not matched to a gene; V was cut back by 1 base and J by 4 bases. There are 14 residues in the CDR3. The germline V gene encodes CDR1 MNHNS and CDR2 SASEGT. CDR3: CASSEGTSTGELFF. The CDR3 DNA follows: TGTGCCAGCAGTGAAGGGACTAGCACCGGGGAGCTGTTTTTT.

The rearrangement uses TRBV6-1 and TRBJ2-7; D not certain. The V end lost 2 bases, the J end lost 7 bases, and 18 bases lay between the germline ends. Germline assignment: CDR1 MNHNS and CDR2 SASEGT. The CDR3 consists of 15 residues. DNA of the CDR3: TGTGCCAGCAGTGAAATGACGGGCGCCGTTTGGGAGCAGTACTTC. Encoded protein: CASSEMTGAVWEQYF.

J is TRBJ1-5 and V is TRBV7-9, with a tentative D call TRBD1 (5 bases). This CDR3 spans 13 amino acids. V gave up 5 bases and J gave up 4 bases, with 9 bases separating them. Germline V gene sequence: CDR1 SEHNR, CDR2 FQNEAQ (reference sequence). The CDR3 loop reads CASSGGLNQPQHF. CDR3 nucleotide sequence: TGTGCCAGCAGCGGGGGGTTGAATCAGCCCCAGCATTTT.

Only one count was recorded for this clone. This sequence joins TRBV30 and TRBJ1-1, with D possibly TRBD1 on 5 matching bases. Germline-derived CDR1 and CDR2 are GTSNPN and SVGIG (reference sequence). Trimming stripped 2 bases from V and 5 bases from J, with 18 bases between. The CDR3 consists of 15 residues. CDR3 sequence (DNA): TGTGCCTGGAGTCCACTGGGCAGGGCGACTACTGAAGCTTTCTTT. Translating gives CAWSPLGRATTEAFF.

The CDR3 region has the DNA TGTGCCAGCAGTGAAAAGCCAGCGGGGGCAGAGACCCAGTACTTC. This codes for CASSEKPAGAETQYF. The chain joins TRBV6-1 to TRBJ2-5; TRBD2 aligns across 8 bases. There are 15 residues in the CDR3. Germline trimming cut 2 bases from V and 4 bases from J; bases unmatched to any gene: 6. In germline, CDR1 is MNHNS, CDR2 SASEGT.

The chain carries TRBV5-1 and TRBJ2-5, with 13 bases matching TRBD2. Per germline, CDR1 SGHRS and CDR2 YFSETQ. V was pared by 0 bases and J by 2 bases, with 4 bases of the junction left unmatched. CDR3 size: 17 residues. The CDR3 region is CASSLEGTSGEQETQYF. Written as DNA, the CDR3 is TGCGCCAGCAGCTTGGAAGGGACTAGCGGGGAGCAAGAGACCCAGTACTTC.

The chain uses TRBV6-5 and TRBJ2-7; D is undetermined. Trimming removed 2 bases from V and 0 bases from J, with 8 bases in between. The CDR3 is 14 amino acids. From germline, CDR1 is MNHEY and CDR2 SVGAGI. Written as DNA, the CDR3 is TGTGCCAGCAGTTACGGCGCCTACTCCTACGAGCAGTACTTC. This gives the protein CASSYGAYSYEQYF.

The V call is TRBV5-1, the J call TRBJ1-2; the D gene is possibly TRBD1 (5 bases). Trimming shortened V by 4 bases and J by 4 bases, and 20 bases separated the two germline ends. This CDR3 has 16 residues. Per germline, CDR1 SGHRS and CDR2 YFSETQ. The CDR3 DNA sequence: TGCGCCAGCAGCCACGGGGCAGGACCTTTTGGCTATGGCTACACCTTC. Encoded protein: CASSHGAGPFGYGYTF.

The rearrangement links TRBV6-2 or TRBV6-3 to TRBJ1-2; D unresolved. CDR1 is MNHEY, CDR2 SVGEGT, per germline. There are 12 residues in the CDR3. V was trimmed by 6 bases and J by 8 bases, leaving 13 bases between them. In nucleotides, the CDR3 is TGTGCCAGCAGCCCCATCCCTTGGGGCTACACCTTC. This encodes CASSPIPWGYTF.

The chain joins TRBV9 to TRBJ1-1; no clear D gene. With 3 bases removed from V and 6 bases from J, the gap between germline ends came to 12 bases. The CDR3 spans 13 residues. The germline V gene encodes CDR1 SGDLS and CDR2 YYNGEE. CDR3 region: CASSAPPGPEAFF. The CDR3 DNA is TGTGCCAGCAGCGCCCCACCGGGCCCTGAAGCTTTCTTT.

The genes are TRBV6-5 and TRBJ1-1; D is unresolved. The CDR3 loop spans 14 amino acids. Germline-derived CDR1 and CDR2 are MNHEY and SVGAGI. Trimming took 2 bases from V and 1 from J, leaving 8 bases between them. CDR3 nucleotides: TGTGCCAGCAGTTACGGTCGGGGGAACACTGAAGCTTTCTTT. This translates into CASSYGRGNTEAFF.

J is TRBJ1-2 and V is TRBV5-1; weak D call: TRBD1 (6 bases). This CDR3 is built from 16 residues. Trimming cost V 5 bases and J 8 bases, with 25 bases left between them. Germline CDR1 and CDR2: SGHRS and YFSETQ. The chain's CDR3 is CASRHPGRVADRGYTF. The CDR3 DNA is TGCGCCAGCAGACACCCGGGGCGTGTGGCCGACAGGGGCTACACCTTC.

The rearrangement uses TRBV18 and TRBJ1-1; possible D gene TRBD1, 6 bases. The V and J ends lost 6 bases and 1 base respectively, with 12 bases between them. The CDR3 runs 14 residues. Germline V gene lookup returns CDR1 KGHSH and CDR2 LQKENI. The CDR3: CASSPGTPNTEAFF. DNA for the CDR3: TGTGCCAGCTCGCCTGGGACACCGAACACTGAAGCTTTCTTT.

A single count supports this clone. The chain couples TRBV20-1 to TRBJ2-2; D gene uncertain. Germline values: CDR1 DFQATT, CDR2 SNEGSKA (reference sequence). The CDR3 loop spans 11 amino acids. Trimming took off 4 bases at V and 4 bases at J, with 4 bases between the two ends. The CDR3 bases are TGCAGTGCTACGGGCACCGGGGAGCTGTTTTTT. Its protein product is CSATGTGELFF.

In nucleotides, the CDR3 is TGTGCCAGCAGTTTCGAGCGAACTCACAATGAGCAGTTCTTC. Protein sequence: CASSFERTHNEQFF. The chain joins TRBV27 to TRBJ2-1; D not certain. The CDR3 is made up of 14 amino acids. Germline loops: CDR1 MNHEY, CDR2 SMNVEV (reference sequence). V was cut by 3 bases and J by 5 bases, with 11 bases left in between.

The V and J genes are TRBV12-3 or TRBV12-4 and TRBJ1-2; the D gene is possibly TRBD1 (6 bases). Deletions cut 0 bases from V and 5 bases from J, with 7 bases between. This CDR3 has 13 residues. The CDR3 DNA follows: TGTGCCAGCAGTTTAGCGGGGGCGTATGGCTACACCTTC. This gives the protein CASSLAGAYGYTF.

The chain has TRBV29-1 and TRBJ2-5; TRBD2 aligns across 9 bases. The V gene's germline CDR1 is SQVTM and CDR2 ANQGSEA. The V and J ends lost 6 bases and 4 bases, in that order; junction bases with no gene match: 9. This CDR3 is built from 14 residues. CDR3: CSVSGGGDVETQYF. The CDR3 bases are TGCAGCGTGAGCGGCGGGGGGGATGTAGAGACCCAGTACTTC.

V is TRBV18 and J is TRBJ1-2, with 10 bases matching TRBD1. CDR1 is KGHSH, CDR2 LQKENI, per germline. Germline trimming cut 3 bases from V and 8 bases from J; bases unmatched to any gene: 12. The CDR3 has 16 residues. As DNA, the CDR3 is TGTGCCAGCTCACCCCGGCGGGACAGGGGATCTGGCGGCTACACCTTC. Residues: CASSPRRDRGSGGYTF.

The chain couples TRBV15 to TRBJ2-7, with 9 bases aligning to TRBD2. The ends lost 3 bases at V and 2 bases at J; junction bases unmatched: 5. There are 15 residues in the CDR3. CDR1 and CDR2 from the germline V gene are LNHNV and YYDKDF (reference sequence). CDR3 in DNA: TGTGCCACCAGCAGGCTAGCGGGGACTCCCTACGAGCAGTACTTC. Translating gives CATSRLAGTPYEQYF. Full variable domain (outside the CDR3, taken from reference TRBV15 and TRBJ2-7): DAMVIQNPRYQVTQFGKPVTLSCSQTLNHNVMYWYQQKSSQAPKLLFHYYDKDFNNEADTPDNFQSRRPNTSFCFLDIRSPGLGDTAMYLCATSRLAGTPYEQYFGPGTRLTVT.

The CDR3 loop is CASSLGDRGLGYTF. CDR3 nucleotide sequence: TGCGCCAGCAGCTTGGGGGACAGGGGGCTCGGCTACACCTTC. The chain joins TRBV5-1 to TRBJ1-2, with TRBD1 identical over 12 bases. Trimming at V came to 0 bases and at J to 8 bases, leaving 2 bases not matched to a gene. The germline CDR1 and CDR2 sequences are SGHRS and YFSETQ. The CDR3 length is 14 residues.

This chain uses TRBV21-1 with TRBJ2-5; the table's D call, TRBD1, has no DNA check behind it. TRBV21-1 is annotated as a pseudogene. The CDR3 totals 14 residues. The CDR3 is CASSTWTEQETQYF. DNA of the CDR3: TGTGCCAGCAGCACGTGGACAGAGCAAGAGACCCAGTACTTC.

The chain uses TRBV7-9 and TRBJ1-1; D uncertain. The CDR3 totals 12 residues. The germline V gene has CDR1 SEHNR and CDR2 FQNEAQ (reference sequence). Trimming took off 4 bases at V and 6 bases at J, with 9 bases between the two ends. In DNA, the CDR3 is TGTGCCAGCAGCTCGGGCTTGGCTGAAGCTTTCTTT. Translation: CASSSGLAEAFF.

This chain connects TRBV7-9 to TRBJ1-6; D is unclear. V was cut by 5 bases and J by 3 bases, with 17 bases left in between. The CDR3 totals 17 residues. Germline V gene data show CDR1 as SEHNR and CDR2 as FQNEAQ (reference sequence). The CDR3: CASSPPPKGYYNSPLHF. The CDR3 DNA reads as TGTGCCAGCAGCCCGCCCCCGAAGGGATACTATAATTCACCCCTCCACTTT.

The genes are TRBV10-2 and TRBJ2-1; TRBD2 aligns across 10 bases. This CDR3 contains 14 residues. V lost 5 bases to trimming and J lost 9 bases; unmatched junction nucleotides: 7. Germline V gene data show CDR1 as WSHSY and CDR2 as SAAADI. As DNA, the CDR3 is TGCGCCAGCAGTACAGGACTAGCGGCGTCTGAGCAGTTCTTC. This gives the protein CASSTGLAASEQFF.